The T cell receptor (beta chain) described here comes from a study of blood T cell repertoires in COVID-19. V lost 4 bases and J 5 bases, leaving 11 bases between the germline ends. In germline, CDR1 is MDHEN, CDR2 SYDVKM. The CDR3 length is 13 residues. Some clones are missing from TCRdb's copy, which holds only in-frame ones; the method was immunoSEQ multiplex PCR. Altogether about 160,000 clones are present, over 80% being singletons, with the ten largest covering about 5%. The origin of this receptor is a woman in her fifties or sixties with acute or convalescent COVID-19. This chain uses TRBV28 with TRBJ1-1; perhaps TRBD1 as D (5 bases). The sample taken for sequencing was peripheral blood. Written as DNA, the CDR3 is TGTGCCAGCAGTTATAGGGGCAGAACTGAAGCTTTCTTT. It yields the protein CASSYRGRTEAFF.